These 5 T cell receptor beta chains originate from one sample sequenced in a study of cytomegalovirus exposure and HLA in healthy donors. Both 60 Vbeta primers and 13 Jbeta primers went into the PCR. TCRdb's copy holds only in-frame clones and misses some; the assay was immunoSEQ multiplex PCR. The repertoire holds approximately 170,000 clones, about 84% seen once, with 1% to 1.5% in the top ten. The sample was PBMCs. Receptors originate from a man aged 45-65 years in good health and CMV-seropositive.

V gene TRBV6-1 combines with J gene TRBJ2-1; D perhaps matches TRBD2 (5 bases). Trimming left V 2 bases short and J 7 bases short, with 15 bases between. The germline V gene has CDR1 MNHNS and CDR2 SASEGT. The CDR3 is made up of 15 amino acids. CDR3 loop: CASSESGSEVNEQFF. Written as DNA, the CDR3 is TGTGCCAGCAGTGAAAGTGGGAGCGAGGTAAATGAGCAGTTCTTC.

The rearrangement links TRBV28 to TRBJ2-2; D is possibly TRBD2 (7 bases). The germline V and J ends were trimmed by 5 bases and 7 bases, with 17 bases remaining between them. Germline-derived CDR1 and CDR2 are MDHEN and SYDVKM. This CDR3 spans 15 amino acids. CDR3 DNA sequence: TGTGCCAGCAGTAAAATAGGGGGGGCCGGCGGGGAGCTGTTTTTT. Protein product: CASSKIGGAGGELFF.

The chain is built from TRBV7-2 and TRBJ2-2, with D hard to call. Germline CDR1 SGHTA, CDR2 FQGNSA. The CDR3 spans 14 residues. Trimming left V 5 bases short and J 4 bases short, with 11 bases between. CDR3 sequence (DNA): TGTGCCAGCAGCACCCGACGGGTCACCGGGGAGCTGTTTTTT. Residues: CASSTRRVTGELFF. The full variable domain, with the rest looked up from reference TRBV7-2 and TRBJ2-2, is GAGVSQSPSNKVTEKGKDVELRCDPISGHTALYWYRQSLGQGLEFLIYFQGNSAPDKSGLPSDRFSAERTGGSVSTLTIQRTQQEDSAVYLCASSTRRVTGELFFGEGSRLTVL.

The gene calls are TRBV2 and TRBJ1-2, with 7 bases that match TRBD1. The CDR3 consists of 13 residues. Trimming cost V 7 bases and J 10 bases; bases outside gene matches: 12. Germline V CDR1 and CDR2: SNHLY, FYNNEI. CDR3 protein: CASTMGAGTDYTF. CDR3 sequence (DNA): TGTGCCAGCACAATGGGAGCCGGGACAGACTACACCTTC.

The rearrangement uses TRBV28 and TRBJ1-2; 7 bases map to TRBD1. The CDR3 length is 12 residues. J gave up 8 bases and V 5 bases, and 5 bases lay outside the gene matches. From germline, CDR1 is MDHEN and CDR2 SYDVKM. Written as DNA, the CDR3 is TGTGCCAGCAGTGCAAACAGGGGAGGCTACACCTTC. The encoded protein is CASSANRGGYTF.